This entry lists 18 T cell receptor beta chains sequenced from one sample in a study of identical twins. MiXCR, applied by TCRdb to the 5' RACE reads, yields one record per CDR3 protein. The sample consists of about 100,000 distinct CDR3 sequences, 4.5% to 6.5% of them appearing once. Material: memory T cells sorted from blood. The origin of the receptors is a woman between 50 and 59 years old in good health.

Ten or more counts support this clonotype. J is TRBJ1-5 and V is TRBV7-8; possible D gene TRBD1, 5 bases. The V gene's germline CDR1 is SGHVS and CDR2 FQNEAQ. This CDR3 has 13 residues. Trimming shortened V by 3 bases and J by 7 bases, and 10 bases separated the two germline ends. The CDR3 reads CASSLGGDQPQHF. CDR3 nucleotide sequence: TGTGCCAGCAGCTTGGGAGGGGACCAGCCCCAGCATTTT.

Many counts were recorded for this clonotype. This chain connects TRBV6-5 to TRBJ1-6; a possible D gene is TRBD1 (6 bases). The germline V and J ends were trimmed by 6 bases and 9 bases, with 15 bases remaining between them. Germline CDR1 MNHEY, CDR2 SVGAGI. The CDR3 sequence is 14 residues long. This chain's CDR3 is CASRPHREGSPLHF. CDR3 DNA: TGTGCCAGCAGACCACACAGGGAGGGTTCACCCCTCCACTTT.

There are many counts of this clonotype. V gene TRBV16 combines with J gene TRBJ1-1, with D maybe TRBD1 (5 bases). The CDR3 length is 13 residues. V lost 1 base and J 12 bases, leaving 15 bases between the germline ends. Germline V gene sequence: CDR1 KGHSY, CDR2 FQNENV. In DNA, the CDR3 is TGTGCCAGCAGCCAATATGACAGAAAGGAAACTTTCTTT. Its protein is CASSQYDRKETFF.

This clonotype was counted many times. V and J are TRBV14 and TRBJ1-1; TRBD1 matches 8 bases. V shed 5 bases and J 9 bases; nucleotides not matched to a gene: 11. The length of the CDR3 is 14 residues. Germline CDR1 is SGHDN and CDR2 is FVKESK. CDR3 in amino acids: CASSRLGTGDKAFF. The CDR3, as DNA: TGTGCCAGCAGCAGACTTGGGACAGGCGATAAAGCTTTCTTT.

This clonotype was found a few times. The rearrangement uses TRBV7-9 and TRBJ1-5, with 12 bases that match TRBD1. Per the germline V gene, CDR1 is SEHNR and CDR2 is FQNEAQ (reference sequence). J gave up 5 bases and V 3 bases, and 2 bases lay outside the gene matches. CDR3 size: 15 residues. This CDR3 reads CASSLGQGAYQPQHF. The CDR3, as DNA: TGTGCCAGCAGCTTGGGACAGGGGGCCTATCAGCCCCAGCATTTT.

This clonotype was counted at least ten times. The chain is built from TRBV15 and TRBJ2-3; a weak D match, TRBD2 (5 bases). CDR3 length: 13 residues. Germline CDR1 LNHNV, CDR2 YYDKDF (reference sequence). V was trimmed by 5 bases and J by 6 bases, leaving 12 bases between them. The CDR3: CATSSGGTDTQYF. Written as DNA, the CDR3 is TGTGCCACCAGCTCTGGAGGAACCGATACGCAGTATTTT.

This clonotype was observed at least ten times. The V call is TRBV30, the J call TRBJ1-1; a weak D match, TRBD1 (5 bases). The germline gives CDR1 GTSNPN, CDR2 SVGIG (reference sequence). The CDR3 length is 14 residues. Trimming removed 3 bases from V and 10 bases from J, with 21 bases in between. The CDR3 nucleotides read TGTGCCTGGAGCGGGGATGATCGGGGCGGGGGAGCTTTCTTT. Encoded protein: CAWSGDDRGGGAFF.

The CDR3 sequence: CASSQDRGTGRTAYNEQFF. Here the CDR3 DNA reads TGTGCCAGCAGCCAAGATAGAGGGACAGGGCGAACGGCCTACAATGAGCAGTTCTTC. The rearrangement uses TRBV14 and TRBJ2-1; TRBD1 agrees at 9 bases. Trimming at V came to 0 bases and at J to 2 bases, leaving 11 bases not matched to a gene. The germline CDR1 and CDR2 sequences are SGHDN and FVKESK. The CDR3 has 19 residues. The complete variable domain, with remaining parts taken from reference TRBV14 and TRBJ2-1, reads EAGVTQFPSHSVIEKGQTVTLRCDPISGHDNLYWYRRVMGKEIKFLLHFVKESKQDESGMPNNRFLAERTGGTYSTLKVQPAELEDSGVYFCASSQDRGTGRTAYNEQFFGPGTRLTVL.

This clonotype came up a few times. The chain combines TRBV18 with TRBJ2-1, with TRBD2 matching 7 bases. CDR1 and CDR2 from the germline V gene are KGHSH and LQKENI. Germline trimming cut 2 bases from V and 7 bases from J; bases unmatched to any gene: 14. The CDR3 is made up of 17 amino acids. The CDR3 nucleotides are TGTGCCAGCTCACCATCCGGAGGGAGGGCCGTATTGAATGAGCAGTTCTTC. Protein product: CASSPSGGRAVLNEQFF. The full variable domain, in which reference TRBV18 and TRBJ2-1 provide the parts outside the CDR3, is NAGVMQNPRHLVRRRGQEARLRCSPMKGHSHVYWYRQLPEEGLKFMVYLQKENIIDESGMPKERFSAEFPKEGPSILRIQQVVRGDSAAYFCASSPSGGRAVLNEQFFGPGTRLTVL.

This clonotype is labeled medium-sized (0.01 to 0.1%). V and J are TRBV5-1 and TRBJ2-5; 7 bases are shared with TRBD1. CDR3 length: 14 amino acids. Germline V lookup: CDR1 SGHRS, CDR2 YFSETQ. J lost 2 bases, V lost 0 bases, and 1 base had no gene match. CDR3 sequence: CASSLGDSQETQYF. The CDR3 nucleotides read TGCGCCAGCAGCTTGGGGGACAGTCAAGAGACCCAGTACTTC.

This clonotype has at least ten counts. V gene TRBV30 combines with J gene TRBJ1-1; D remains ambiguous. The V gene's germline CDR1 is GTSNPN and CDR2 SVGIG (reference sequence). Trimming stripped 8 bases from V and 10 bases from J, with 11 bases between. The CDR3 extends over 9 amino acids. The CDR3 coding sequence is TGTGCCGGCGGGGAAAGAGCTTTCTTT. Translation gives CAGGERAFF.

This clonotype was detected many times. The chain is built from TRBV6-1 and TRBJ1-6, with TRBD1 matching over 7 bases. The germline V gene has CDR1 MNHNS and CDR2 SASEGT. J lost 10 bases, V lost 1 base, and 10 bases had no gene match. The CDR3 contains 16 residues. The CDR3: CASSEGDSRGGSPLHF. The CDR3 DNA is TGTGCCAGCAGTGAAGGGGACAGCAGAGGAGGATCACCCCTCCACTTT.

This clonotype was detected ten times or more. The chain employs TRBV5-1 and TRBJ2-2, with D possibly being TRBD2 (6 bases). V gave up 3 bases and J gave up 8 bases, with 17 bases separating them. This CDR3 is 15 amino acids long. The V gene's germline CDR1 is SGHRS and CDR2 YFSETQ. CDR3 loop: CASSWDGPGTGELFF. CDR3 coding DNA: TGCGCCAGCAGCTGGGACGGGCCAGGGACTGGGGAGCTGTTTTTT.

This clonotype was seen ten or more times. V is TRBV5-1 and J is TRBJ2-7, with D possibly being TRBD1 or TRBD2 (5 bases each). Trimming removed 9 bases at V and 2 bases at J, with 21 bases between. Germline lookup yields CDR1 SGHRS and CDR2 YFSETQ. The CDR3 spans 15 residues. CDR3 amino acids: CANILGTEETYEQYV. In DNA form, the CDR3 reads TGCGCCAACATCTTAGGGACCGAAGAAACCTACGAGCAGTACGTC.

In its sample, this clonotype was seen many times. The gene calls are TRBV14 and TRBJ1-6; the D is unclear. The CDR3 is made up of 15 amino acids. Per germline, CDR1 SGHDN and CDR2 FVKESK. V lost 4 bases and J lost 7, with 14 bases in between. The CDR3 spells CASSPTRTSNSPLHF. Written as DNA, the CDR3 is TGTGCCAGCAGCCCTACCCGGACTTCAAATTCACCCCTCCACTTT.

The V gene is TRBV5-6, the J gene TRBJ1-5; perhaps TRBD1 as D (6 bases). The CDR3 extends over 14 amino acids. The V end lost 2 bases, the J end lost 3 bases, and 9 bases lay between the germline ends. The germline V gene encodes CDR1 SGHDT and CDR2 YYEEEE. CDR3 DNA sequence: TGTGCCAGCAGCTTCGGACAGATCAATCAGCCCCAGCATTTT. Protein sequence: CASSFGQINQPQHF.

This clonotype was detected many times. The chain uses TRBV10-1 and TRBJ2-1; D unclear. Germline V gene data show CDR1 as WNHNN and CDR2 as SYGVQD (reference sequence). V lost 2 bases and J 13 bases, leaving 12 bases between the germline ends. This CDR3 is 12 amino acids long. The CDR3 protein is CASSEMGPPQFF. CDR3 in DNA: TGCGCCAGCAGTGAGATGGGCCCTCCACAGTTCTTC.

This clonotype was counted at least ten times. The chain combines TRBV12-3 or TRBV12-4 with TRBJ2-7; 7 bases are shared with TRBD2. Trimming took 3 bases from V and 5 from J; bases not matched to a gene: 7. The CDR3 covers 14 residues. In nucleotides, the CDR3 is TGTGCCAGCAGTTTCTGGCAGGCGGGAGACGAGCAGTACTTC. It encodes CASSFWQAGDEQYF.